The 24 T cell receptor beta chains in this list originate from one sample, sequenced in a study of CD4 T cells in relation to SARS-CoV-2 and coronaviruses. Sequencing was performed with immunoSEQ multiplex PCR; in TCRdb, only in-frame clones are kept and a portion is missing. The data show 58,000 or so clones, just over 90% seen once. The sequenced sample was naive CD4+ T cells from PBMCs. Specified subset: naive CD4+ T cells isolated by negative enrichment. The receptors were gathered from an adult with COVID-19.

The V and J genes are TRBV9 and TRBJ2-5, with TRBD2 matching over 10 bases. From germline, CDR1 is SGDLS and CDR2 YYNGEE. The junction had 1 base not matched to a gene; V was cut back by 2 bases and J by 3 bases. This CDR3 has 14 amino acids. The CDR3 loop is CASSVSGRKETQYF. In DNA form, the CDR3 reads TGTGCCAGCAGCGTTAGCGGGAGGAAAGAGACCCAGTACTTC.

The rearrangement uses TRBV7-2 and TRBJ2-1; 8 nucleotides match TRBD1. CDR1 SGHTA and CDR2 FQGNSA come from the germline V gene. The CDR3 sequence is 15 residues long. V lost 2 bases, J lost 6 bases, and 6 bases stayed unmatched. The DNA for the CDR3 is TGTGCCAGCAGCTTACACGGACAGGGCGCCAATGAGCAGTTCTTC. Amino acids: CASSLHGQGANEQFF.

J is TRBJ2-1 and V is TRBV28; 9 nucleotides line up with TRBD2. The V gene end was trimmed by 2 bases and the J gene end by 4 bases; junction bases not matched to a gene: 6. This CDR3 is 16 amino acids long. Per the germline V gene, CDR1 is MDHEN and CDR2 is SYDVKM. CDR3 region: CASSLAGGNRYNEQFF. CDR3 in DNA: TGTGCCAGCAGTTTAGCGGGAGGGAATAGGTACAATGAGCAGTTCTTC.

The genes are TRBV2 and TRBJ2-7, with 8 positions matching TRBD1. From germline, CDR1 is SNHLY and CDR2 FYNNEI. J lost 5 bases, V lost 2 bases, and 5 bases had no gene match. The CDR3 sequence is 14 residues long. The CDR3 sequence is CASSEQGAANEQYF. The CDR3 DNA sequence: TGTGCCAGCAGTGAACAGGGGGCTGCGAACGAGCAGTACTTC.

The CDR3 DNA is TGCGCCAGCAGCCTTCCGGGACGGAGGCGGGGGCCTACCGACTACGAGCAGTACTTC. This encodes CASSLPGRRRGPTDYEQYF. This chain joins TRBV5-1 and TRBJ2-7; D is perhaps TRBD2 (7 bases). V gave up 4 bases and J gave up 3 bases, with 29 bases separating them. From germline, CDR1 is SGHRS and CDR2 YFSETQ. The CDR3 spans 19 residues.

CDR3 DNA sequence: TGTGCCAGCAGCCCTGACTCCCCCGGGCCCACAGATACGCAGTATTTT. Its protein product is CASSPDSPGPTDTQYF. The rearrangement links TRBV7-3 to TRBJ2-3, with unresolved D. The CDR3 totals 16 residues. CDR1 is SGHTA, CDR2 FQGTGA, per germline. V was pared by 5 bases and J by 2 bases, with 17 bases between.

The V gene is TRBV19, the J gene TRBJ2-1; 12 positions match TRBD2. CDR3 length: 14 amino acids. Germline V gene lookup returns CDR1 LNHDA and CDR2 SQIVND (reference sequence). J was trimmed by 6 bases and V by 4 bases; bases with no gene match: 1. CDR3 residues: CASSTGLAGNEQFF. CDR3 in DNA: TGTGCCAGTAGTACGGGACTAGCGGGCAATGAGCAGTTCTTC.

The chain has TRBV28 and TRBJ2-7; D possibly corresponds to TRBD1 (5 bases). The germline V gene encodes CDR1 MDHEN and CDR2 SYDVKM. The V gene lost 3 bases and the J gene lost 2 bases, with 23 bases spanning the gap. The CDR3 has 18 residues. For the CDR3, the DNA is TGTGCCAGCAGTTTCCACTATGGGGCTCCTACCAATACCTACGAGCAGTACTTC. Its protein is CASSFHYGAPTNTYEQYF.

The gene calls are TRBV5-4 and TRBJ2-7, with 8 positions matching TRBD1. V shed 4 bases and J 5 bases; nucleotides not matched to a gene: 8. This CDR3 comprises 14 residues. Germline assignment: CDR1 SGHNT and CDR2 YYREEE (reference sequence). CDR3 nucleotides: TGTGCCAGCAGCGGGAGGACAGGGACCCACGAGCAGTACTTC. Its protein is CASSGRTGTHEQYF.

The chain uses TRBV18 and TRBJ2-1; 9 bases are a match to TRBD2. The CDR3 runs 14 residues. The germline gives CDR1 KGHSH, CDR2 LQKENI. The V and J ends lost 2 bases and 10 bases, in that order; junction bases with no gene match: 6. The DNA of the CDR3 is TGTGCCAGCTCACCAAATGGTAGCGGGGGCGAGCAGTTCTTC. This sequence encodes CASSPNGSGGEQFF. The whole variable domain, filled in from reference TRBV18 and TRBJ2-1, reads NAGVMQNPRHLVRRRGQEARLRCSPMKGHSHVYWYRQLPEEGLKFMVYLQKENIIDESGMPKERFSAEFPKEGPSILRIQQVVRGDSAAYFCASSPNGSGGEQFFGPGTRLTVL.

The chain employs TRBV5-1 and TRBJ2-3; 9 bases fit TRBD2. The CDR3 is 16 amino acids. In germline, CDR1 is SGHRS, CDR2 YFSETQ. V gave up 0 bases and J gave up 3 bases; unmatched junction bases: 5. The CDR3 loop is CASSLVAGGPTDTQYF. The CDR3 region has the DNA TGCGCCAGCAGCTTGGTTGCGGGAGGGCCAACAGATACGCAGTATTTT. Filled out from reference TRBV5-1 and TRBJ2-3, the complete variable domain reads KAGVTQTPRYLIKTRGQQVTLSCSPISGHRSVSWYQQTPGQGLQFLFEYFSETQRNKGNFPGRFSGRQFSNSRSEMNVSTLELGDSALYLCASSLVAGGPTDTQYFGPGTRLTVL.

The CDR3 DNA reads as TGTGCCAGTAGTACCGACAGGTATCAGCCCCAGCATTTT. Protein sequence: CASSTDRYQPQHF. The chain couples TRBV19 to TRBJ1-5; TRBD1 might be the D (6 bases). The V and J ends lost 4 bases and 5 bases respectively, with 9 bases between them. The CDR3 is made up of 13 amino acids. Germline V gene data show CDR1 as LNHDA and CDR2 as SQIVND (reference sequence).

This chain connects TRBV6-1 to TRBJ2-2; no clear D. The CDR3 sequence is 12 residues long. Trimming stripped 3 bases from V and 10 bases from J, with 9 bases between. Germline V gene lookup returns CDR1 MNHNS and CDR2 SASEGT. The CDR3 DNA is TGTGCCAGCAGTGAGCGAGTAGCGGAGCTGTTTTTT. It specifies CASSERVAELFF.

This chain connects TRBV7-9 to TRBJ2-1; TRBD2 is a possible D gene (6 bases). Trimming took off 5 bases at V and 3 bases at J, with 17 bases between the two ends. CDR1 SEHNR and CDR2 FQNEAQ come from the germline V gene (reference sequence). The CDR3 has 16 amino acids. The DNA for the CDR3 is TGTGCCAGCAGCATCTACTTAGCGGATGACTACAATGAGCAGTTCTTC. Its protein product is CASSIYLADDYNEQFF.

The chain employs TRBV6-7 and TRBJ2-7; D remains ambiguous. TRBV6-7 is designated an ORF whose function remains uncertain. V lost 0 bases and J lost 0, with 15 bases in between. The CDR3 has 17 amino acids. The CDR3 DNA is TGTGCCAGCAGTTACTCGATGGTACTGTTCGACTCCTACGAGCAGTACTTC. This codes for CASSYSMVLFDSYEQYF.

The V and J genes are TRBV19 and TRBJ2-7; TRBD1 agrees at 10 bases. CDR1 is LNHDA, CDR2 SQIVND, per germline (reference sequence). The CDR3 consists of 15 residues. V gave up 3 bases and J gave up 5 bases; unmatched junction bases: 7. CDR3 sequence (DNA): TGTGCCAGTAGTATCGGACAGGGGGAATTCCACGAGCAGTACTTC. This gives the protein CASSIGQGEFHEQYF. The entire variable domain, with the rest obtained from reference TRBV19 and TRBJ2-7, is as follows: DGGITQSPKYLFRKEGQNVTLSCEQNLNHDAMYWYRQDPGQGLRLIYYSQIVNDFQKGDIAEGYSVSREKKESFPLTVTSAQKNPTAFYLCASSIGQGEFHEQYFGPGTRLTVT.

This clone was recorded once. The V and J genes are TRBV6-5 and TRBJ1-3; D is ambiguous. Germline lookup yields CDR1 MNHEY and CDR2 SVGAGI. This CDR3 contains 14 residues. The germline V and J ends were trimmed by 5 bases and 0 bases, with 8 bases remaining between them. The CDR3 protein is CASSTQISGNTIYF. In DNA, the CDR3 is TGTGCCAGCAGTACTCAGATCTCTGGAAACACCATATATTTT.

The chain carries TRBV18 and TRBJ1-2; D remains unclear. The CDR3 is 14 residues long. V gave up 5 bases and J gave up 0 bases, with 10 bases separating them. Germline CDR1 reads KGHSH; CDR2 reads LQKENI. The CDR3 sequence is CASSSSLSNYGYTF. In nucleotides, the CDR3 is TGTGCCAGCTCATCATCTTTGTCTAACTATGGCTACACCTTC.

This clone was seen only once. CDR3 DNA: TGTGCCAGCAGTTTCAGACAGTCCCCTATCAGTTACGAGCAGTACTTC. Residues: CASSFRQSPISYEQYF. This chain connects TRBV28 to TRBJ2-7; a possible D gene is TRBD1 (5 bases). The CDR3 has 16 amino acids. V was shortened by 3 bases and J by 4 bases, with 19 bases between the two germline ends. Germline CDR1 reads MDHEN; CDR2 reads SYDVKM. Together with reference TRBV28 and TRBJ2-7, the CDR3 gives the full variable domain: DVKVTQSSRYLVKRTGEKVFLECVQDMDHENMFWYRQDPGLGLRLIYFSYDVKMKEKGDIPEGYSVSREKKERFSLILESASTNQTSMYLCASSFRQSPISYEQYFGPGTRLTVT.

In nucleotides, the CDR3 is TGTGCCAGCAGCATCACTAGCGGGGCTAGCACAGATACGCAGTATTTT. Its translation: CASSITSGASTDTQYF. This chain joins TRBV7-2 and TRBJ2-3, with TRBD2 matching 10 bases. V shed 5 bases, J shed 0 bases, and the junction held 5 bases outside the gene matches. The CDR3 covers 16 residues. From germline, CDR1 is SGHTA and CDR2 FQGNSA.

The gene calls are TRBV3-1 (or the pseudogene TRBV3-2) and TRBJ2-7; 9 bases line up with TRBD1. With V trimmed by 5 bases and J by 4 bases, 12 bases remained unmatched. The CDR3 spans 16 residues. The germline gives CDR1 LGHDT, CDR2 YNNKEL (reference sequence). The CDR3 DNA reads as TGTGCCAGCAGCTATAGTTTAGGACAGGGGCTTTACGAGCAGTACTTC. Residues: CASSYSLGQGLYEQYF.

V gene TRBV6-5 combines with J gene TRBJ1-1, with 10 nucleotides matching TRBD1. In germline, CDR1 is MNHEY, CDR2 SVGAGI. With 6 bases clipped from V and 5 bases from J, the junction kept 3 bases outside the gene matches. CDR3 length: 13 amino acids. The CDR3 protein is CASRRQGATEAFF. Written as DNA, the CDR3 is TGTGCCAGCAGAAGACAGGGGGCTACTGAAGCTTTCTTT.

This rearrangement joins TRBV5-1 to TRBJ2-6, with 7 nucleotides matching TRBD1. With V trimmed by 4 bases and J by 0 bases, 4 bases remained unmatched. Germline lookup yields CDR1 SGHRS and CDR2 YFSETQ. The CDR3 consists of 16 residues. The CDR3: CASSRGGLSGANVLTF. CDR3 DNA sequence: TGCGCCAGCAGCAGAGGGGGCCTCTCTGGGGCCAACGTCCTGACTTTC.

The rearrangement joins TRBV4-1 to TRBJ2-7; 9 bases agree with TRBD1. The CDR3 contains 13 residues. J was trimmed by 7 bases and V by 4 bases; bases with no gene match: 5. CDR1 is MGHRA and CDR2 is YSYEKL in the germline V gene. Here the CDR3 reads CASSRNRGQEQYF. CDR3 sequence (DNA): TGCGCCAGCAGCCGTAACAGGGGGCAAGAGCAGTACTTC.